The entry that follows covers one T cell receptor beta chain sequence. CDR1 is LGHDT, CDR2 YNNKEL, per germline (reference sequence). The CDR3 is made up of 14 amino acids. V lost 2 bases and J lost 4, with 12 bases in between. The data were taken from a study of control samples from healthy donors and cancer patients. The table came from immunoSEQ multiplex PCR; TCRdb's copy has only in-frame clones and leaves some out. The data contain about 2,400 clones, around 97% of them seen just once; the ten biggest clones take up roughly 1.9%. Material: PBMCs. This sequence was found in a man between 65 and 85 years old with head and neck cancer. This chain joins TRBV3-1 (or the pseudogene TRBV3-2) and TRBJ2-7; D is tentatively TRBD1 or TRBD2 (6 bases each). The CDR3: CASSQFRGQYEQYF. CDR3 DNA: TGTGCCAGCAGCCAATTCCGGGGGCAGTACGAGCAGTACTTC.